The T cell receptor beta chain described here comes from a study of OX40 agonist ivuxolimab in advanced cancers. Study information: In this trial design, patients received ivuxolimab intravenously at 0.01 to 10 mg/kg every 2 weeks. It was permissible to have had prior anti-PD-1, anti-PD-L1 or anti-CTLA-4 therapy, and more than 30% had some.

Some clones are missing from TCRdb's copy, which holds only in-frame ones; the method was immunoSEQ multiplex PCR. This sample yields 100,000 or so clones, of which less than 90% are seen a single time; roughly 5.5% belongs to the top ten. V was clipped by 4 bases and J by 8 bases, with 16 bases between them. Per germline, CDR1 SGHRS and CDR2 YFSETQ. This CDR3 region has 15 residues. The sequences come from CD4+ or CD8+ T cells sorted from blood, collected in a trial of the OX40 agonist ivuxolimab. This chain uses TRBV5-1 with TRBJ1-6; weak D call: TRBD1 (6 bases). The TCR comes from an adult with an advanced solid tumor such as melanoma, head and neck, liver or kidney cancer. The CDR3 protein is CASSTLGGTDSPLHF. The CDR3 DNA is TGCGCCAGCAGCACCTTAGGGGGGACCGATTCACCCCTCCACTTT.